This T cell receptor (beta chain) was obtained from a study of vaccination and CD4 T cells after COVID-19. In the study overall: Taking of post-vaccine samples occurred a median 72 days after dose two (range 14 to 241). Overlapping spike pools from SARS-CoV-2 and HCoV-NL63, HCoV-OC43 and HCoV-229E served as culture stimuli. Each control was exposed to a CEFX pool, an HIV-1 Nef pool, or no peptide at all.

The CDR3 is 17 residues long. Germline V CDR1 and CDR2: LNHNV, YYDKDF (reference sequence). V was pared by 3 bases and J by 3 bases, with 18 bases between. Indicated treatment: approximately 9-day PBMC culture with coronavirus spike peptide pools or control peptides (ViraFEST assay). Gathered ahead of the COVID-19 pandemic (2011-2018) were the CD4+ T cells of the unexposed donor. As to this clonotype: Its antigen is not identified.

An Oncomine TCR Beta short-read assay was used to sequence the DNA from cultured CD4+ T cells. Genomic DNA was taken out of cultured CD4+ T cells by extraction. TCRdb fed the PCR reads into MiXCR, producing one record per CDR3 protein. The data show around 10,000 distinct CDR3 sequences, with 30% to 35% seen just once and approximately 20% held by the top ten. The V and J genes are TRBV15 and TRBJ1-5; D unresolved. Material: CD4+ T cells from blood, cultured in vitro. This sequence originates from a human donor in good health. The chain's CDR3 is CATSRDGRNSLNQPQHF. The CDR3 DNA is TGTGCCACCAGCAGGGACGGACGGAACAGCCTCAATCAGCCCCAGCATTTT.